Listed below are T cell receptor beta chains from one sample, sequenced in a study of blood T cell repertoires in COVID-19. Sequenced by immunoSEQ multiplex PCR; TCRdb stores in-frame clones only, minus some. Among tens of thousands of clones, around 75% were seen once, and the ten largest hold under 25%. Sequenced sample: peripheral blood. The receptors were sampled from a man between 65 and 85 years old with acute or convalescent COVID-19. Both conserved end residues are part of each CDR3. The D gene is left open where the match is weak. Size tells how often a clone was seen (once, few, many) or the class of an expanded clone, and some rows leave it out.

V: TRBV2; D: -; J: TRBJ1-5; size: -; DNA: TGTGCCAGCAGCCCCGGCGGGTTATTTGGGCCCCAGCATTTT; CDR3: CASSPGGLFGPQHF
V: TRBV28; D: -; J: TRBJ2-7; size: -; DNA: TGTGCCAGCAGTTGGGGACTGGGGTCTACAGAGCAGTACTTC; CDR3: CASSWGLGSTEQYF
V: TRBV11-2; D: TRBD1; J: TRBJ2-3; size: -; DNA: TGTGCCAGCAGCCAACATCGGACAGGGGGCCCAGATACGCAGTATTTT; CDR3: CASSQHRTGGPDTQYF
V: TRBV2; D: TRBD2; J: TRBJ2-7; size: -; DNA: TGTGCCAGCAGTGGCGGCGGGAGGACCTACGAGCAGTACTTC; CDR3: CASSGGGRTYEQYF
V: TRBV19; D: TRBD2; J: TRBJ2-1; size: -; DNA: TGTGCCAGTAGCACCCAGGGGAGGGGGGGACTAGGAGCCTACAATGAGCAGTTCTTC; CDR3: CASSTQGRGGLGAYNEQFF
V: TRBV6-6; D: -; J: TRBJ1-1; size: -; DNA: TGTGCCAGCAGTTACTCGAGGGCCACTGAAGCTTTCTTT; CDR3: CASSYSRATEAFF
V: TRBV27; D: -; J: TRBJ1-1; size: -; DNA: TGTGCCAGCAGTCGAACAGGTCGGATGAACACTGAAGCTTTCTTT; CDR3: CASSRTGRMNTEAFF
V: TRBV24-1; D: TRBD1; J: TRBJ1-1; size: -; DNA: TGTGCCACCAGTGATACTTACAGGGGTGCCGAAGCTTTCTTT; CDR3: CATSDTYRGAEAFF
V: TRBV14; D: -; J: TRBJ2-3; size: -; DNA: TGTGCCAGCAGACGACAGGCAGATACGCAGTATTTT; CDR3: CASRRQADTQYF
V: TRBV5-1; D: -; J: TRBJ1-1; size: few; DNA: TGCGCCAGCAGCTTGTATCAGAAGAACACTGAAGCTTTCTTT; CDR3: CASSLYQKNTEAFF